These 27 T cell receptor beta chains originate from one sample sequenced in a study of cytomegalovirus exposure and HLA in healthy donors. 13 Jbeta primers and 60 Vbeta primers were used for the PCR. Repertoires were generated with immunoSEQ multiplex PCR, while TCRdb's copy carries only in-frame clones and drops some. The sample lists around 150,000 clones, around two thirds occurring once. The sample consisted of PBMCs. These receptors were obtained from a man in his forties or fifties in good health and CMV-seronegative.

The V gene is TRBV6-1, the J gene TRBJ2-7; the match to TRBD1 covers 8 bases. This CDR3 is built from 16 residues. Losses at the gene ends were 0 bases for V and 3 bases for J; bases not matched to a gene: 7. Germline CDR1 MNHNS, CDR2 SASEGT. CDR3 amino acids: CASSEAQGAGSYEQYF. The CDR3 nucleotides read TGTGCCAGCAGTGAAGCGCAGGGGGCCGGGAGCTACGAGCAGTACTTC.

V and J are TRBV19 and TRBJ2-5, with 11 positions matching TRBD2. The DNA end lines up better with TRBJ2-7; the J call may be wrong. Germline assignment: CDR1 LNHDA and CDR2 SQIVND (reference sequence). This CDR3 spans 15 amino acids. CDR3 DNA sequence: TGTGCCAGTAGTAGACTAGCGGGGATCGACTACGAGCAGTACTTC. It specifies CASSRLAGIDYEQYF.

The rearrangement links TRBV6-5 to TRBJ1-1, with a possible D match to TRBD1 (5 bases). The CDR3 length is 14 residues. V lost 6 bases and J lost 1, with 12 bases in between. Germline CDR1 MNHEY, CDR2 SVGAGI. CDR3 DNA: TGTGCCAGCAGCCAGGGATCTCGGAACACTGAAGCTTTCTTT. Amino acids: CASSQGSRNTEAFF.

This clone was detected a few times. V usage is TRBV19 and J usage is TRBJ1-2; the D is unclear. This CDR3 is built from 11 residues. Germline values: CDR1 LNHDA, CDR2 SQIVND (reference sequence). CDR3 loop: CATRGDGGYTF. In DNA form, the CDR3 reads TGTGCAACACGCGGGGATGGTGGCTACACCTTC.

CDR3 sequence reads: CASTLLFSGGLNEQFF. CDR3 DNA sequence: TGTGCCAGCACTTTGCTTTTTAGCGGGGGGCTCAATGAGCAGTTCTTC. This chain uses TRBV11-2 with TRBJ2-1; 10 bases are a match to TRBD2. The CDR3 contains 16 residues. The V segment lost 7 bases and the J segment 6 bases; nucleotides outside the gene matches: 12. Germline V gene sequence: CDR1 SGHAT, CDR2 FQNNGV.

This clone has just a few counts. The chain uses TRBV9 and TRBJ1-1, with D perhaps TRBD1 (5 bases). V lost 2 bases, J lost 1 base, and 9 bases lay in between. Germline lookup yields CDR1 SGDLS and CDR2 YYNGEE. CDR3 length: 14 residues. CDR3 sequence (DNA): TGTGCCAGCAGCGTTCGGACACAGAACACTGAAGCTTTCTTT. It codes for CASSVRTQNTEAFF.

V and J are TRBV25-1 and TRBJ1-3; D may be TRBD1 (6 bases). The CDR3 consists of 15 residues. Germline V lookup: CDR1 MGHDK, CDR2 SYGVNS. Trimming pared 2 bases from V and 1 base from J, leaving 9 bases between. DNA of the CDR3: TGTGCCAGCAGTGAACCACAGGGATCTGGAAACACCATATATTTT. Translation gives CASSEPQGSGNTIYF.

This chain uses TRBV5-1 with TRBJ1-1, with 8 bases identical to TRBD1. Germline CDR1 is SGHRS and CDR2 is YFSETQ. The V and J ends lost 4 bases and 5 bases, in that order; junction bases with no gene match: 7. The CDR3 is 14 residues long. The CDR3 protein is CASSPQQGGTEAFF. The CDR3 DNA follows: TGCGCCAGCAGCCCTCAACAGGGGGGGACTGAAGCTTTCTTT.

Only a few counts were recorded for this clone. The DNA of the CDR3 is TGCGCCAGCAGTGAGTCCCGACAGGGCTACAATGAGCAGTTCTTC. Its translation is CASSESRQGYNEQFF. The V and J genes are TRBV10-1 and TRBJ2-1, with 7 bases fitting TRBD1. The CDR3 is 15 amino acids. Per germline, CDR1 WNHNN and CDR2 SYGVQD (reference sequence). V lost 0 bases, J lost 3 bases, and 2 bases stayed unmatched.

The chain carries TRBV18 and TRBJ1-2; D is ambiguous. Looked up from germline, CDR1 is KGHSH and CDR2 is LQKENI. The CDR3 runs 14 residues. Trimming left V 3 bases short and J 0 bases short, with 8 bases between. The CDR3 spells CASSPAQTNYGYTF. Written as DNA, the CDR3 is TGTGCCAGCTCACCGGCACAGACTAACTATGGCTACACCTTC. Together with reference TRBV18 and TRBJ1-2, the CDR3 gives the full variable domain: NAGVMQNPRHLVRRRGQEARLRCSPMKGHSHVYWYRQLPEEGLKFMVYLQKENIIDESGMPKERFSAEFPKEGPSILRIQQVVRGDSAAYFCASSPAQTNYGYTFGSGTRLTVV.

J is TRBJ1-1 and V is TRBV29-1; D is unresolved. Germline CDR1 is SQVTM and CDR2 is ANQGSEA. V lost 8 bases and J lost 3, with 13 bases in between. This CDR3 region has 12 residues. For the CDR3, the DNA is TGCAGCTGCTCCCGGTTCGACACTGAAGCTTTCTTT. Encoded protein: CSCSRFDTEAFF.

The rearrangement uses TRBV11-3 and TRBJ2-4; D may be TRBD1 (6 bases). The V end lost 5 bases, the J end lost 9 bases, and 17 bases lay between the germline ends. From germline, CDR1 is SGHNT and CDR2 YENEEA. The CDR3 sequence is 14 residues long. The CDR3 is CASSRGAGDTIQYF. The CDR3 DNA reads TGTGCCAGCAGCAGAGGGGCAGGGGATACCATTCAGTACTTC.

J is TRBJ2-3 and V is TRBV6-1; D remains unclear. The CDR3 has 12 residues. Germline assignment: CDR1 MNHNS and CDR2 SASEGT. V lost 8 bases and J 6 bases, leaving 12 bases between the germline ends. CDR3 DNA: TGTGCCAGCTACGGTTTCCCGGATACGCAGTATTTT. Its protein is CASYGFPDTQYF.

The V call is TRBV7-2, the J call TRBJ1-3; D might be TRBD1 (5 bases). V lost 3 bases and J lost 3, with 18 bases in between. CDR1 and CDR2 (germline): SGHTA, FQGNSA. This CDR3 region has 17 residues. The chain's CDR3 is CASSLGLGRWNGNTIYF. The CDR3 bases are TGTGCCAGCAGCTTGGGCTTGGGGCGCTGGAATGGAAACACCATATATTTT.

This chain joins TRBV19 and TRBJ1-1, with D possibly TRBD1 on 6 matching bases. There are 15 residues in the CDR3. With 1 base removed from V and 5 bases from J, the gap between germline ends came to 14 bases. CDR1 is LNHDA and CDR2 is SQIVND in the germline V gene (reference sequence). The CDR3 is CASSIVRGRWTEAFF. CDR3 bases: TGTGCCAGTAGTATAGTCAGGGGTCGATGGACTGAAGCTTTCTTT.

The V gene is TRBV29-1, the J gene TRBJ2-5; TRBD2 might be the D (7 bases). Germline CDR1 is SQVTM and CDR2 is ANQGSEA. The CDR3 loop spans 12 amino acids. Between the trimmed V and J ends, which lost 4 bases and 4 bases, there was a span of 10 bases. The CDR3 protein is CSVVRGAETQYF. CDR3 in DNA: TGCAGCGTTGTTCGGGGGGCAGAGACCCAGTACTTC.

The chain recombines TRBV5-1 with TRBJ2-4, with TRBD1 matching 7 bases. Germline CDR1 reads SGHRS; CDR2 reads YFSETQ. The junction had 6 bases not matched to a gene; V was cut back by 0 bases and J by 6 bases. There are 15 residues in the CDR3. The CDR3 protein is CASSLGDRDVNIQYF. CDR3 nucleotide sequence: TGCGCCAGCAGCTTGGGTGACAGGGATGTAAACATTCAGTACTTC. The entire variable domain, with the rest obtained from reference TRBV5-1 and TRBJ2-4, is as follows: KAGVTQTPRYLIKTRGQQVTLSCSPISGHRSVSWYQQTPGQGLQFLFEYFSETQRNKGNFPGRFSGRQFSNSRSEMNVSTLELGDSALYLCASSLGDRDVNIQYFGAGTRLSVL.

This chain links TRBV6-5 with TRBJ1-1; D uncertain. The germline V gene has CDR1 MNHEY and CDR2 SVGAGI. This CDR3 region has 12 residues. The V and J ends lost 7 bases and 1 base respectively, with 7 bases between them. The CDR3 nucleotides are TGTGCCAGCACGTCCGGGAACACTGAAGCTTTCTTT. Encoded protein: CASTSGNTEAFF.

In this sample, this clone turned up a few times. The V gene is TRBV19, the J gene TRBJ2-7, with 7 bases matching TRBD1. Per the germline V gene, CDR1 is LNHDA and CDR2 is SQIVND (reference sequence). CDR3 length: 13 residues. The trim removed 7 bases at V and 3 bases at J, leaving 6 bases unmatched. In DNA, the CDR3 is TGTGCCAGTATGGGACAGCCCTTCTACGAGCAGTACTTC. As protein: CASMGQPFYEQYF.

The V call is TRBV25-1, the J call TRBJ1-1; D is ambiguous. The CDR3 contains 13 residues. V was pared by 6 bases and J by 1 base, with 9 bases between. The V gene's germline CDR1 is MGHDK and CDR2 SYGVNS. The CDR3 spells CASSYTANTEAFF. The CDR3 DNA sequence: TGTGCCAGCAGCTATACAGCGAACACTGAAGCTTTCTTT.

This clone was counted between two and nine times. This chain connects TRBV2 to TRBJ1-1; perhaps TRBD1 as D (6 bases). Germline V CDR1 and CDR2: SNHLY, FYNNEI. Trimming pared 7 bases from V and 6 bases from J, leaving 9 bases between. The CDR3 consists of 11 residues. CDR3 DNA: TGTGCCAGCACGACAGGTTCTGAAGCTTTCTTT. Its protein is CASTTGSEAFF.

The chain carries TRBV2 and TRBJ2-1; no clear D. Germline V lookup: CDR1 SNHLY, CDR2 FYNNEI. This CDR3 has 11 residues. Between the trimmed V and J ends, which lost 5 bases and 6 bases, there was a span of 5 bases. CDR3 region: CASSPFNEQFF. CDR3 DNA sequence: TGTGCCAGCAGTCCCTTCAATGAGCAGTTCTTC.

The chain is built from TRBV6-6 and TRBJ2-6, with TRBD1 matching over 7 bases. CDR1 is MNHNY, CDR2 SVGAGI, per germline (reference sequence). CDR3 size: 15 residues. The trim removed 6 bases at V and 4 bases at J, leaving 6 bases unmatched. The CDR3 protein is CASRTTGSGANVLTF. DNA of the CDR3: TGTGCCAGCAGGACGACAGGGTCCGGGGCCAACGTCCTGACTTTC.

This clone showed up just a few times. The rearrangement joins TRBV4-2 to TRBJ1-2, with D perhaps TRBD1 (5 bases). CDR3 length: 16 amino acids. V was clipped by 1 base and J by 4 bases, with 16 bases between them. The germline V gene encodes CDR1 LGHNA and CDR2 YNFKEQ. In DNA, the CDR3 is TGTGCCAGCAGCCAAGGTACGGCAGGGAATATCTATGGCTACACCTTC. Residues: CASSQGTAGNIYGYTF.

V gene TRBV25-1 combines with J gene TRBJ1-1; 9 nucleotides match TRBD1. Germline trimming cut 5 bases from V and 3 bases from J; bases unmatched to any gene: 4. The germline CDR1 and CDR2 sequences are MGHDK and SYGVNS. The CDR3 is 14 residues long. The CDR3 here is CASSLTGGYTEAFF. The CDR3 nucleotides are TGTGCCAGCAGTTTGACAGGGGGGTACACTGAAGCTTTCTTT.

The chain is built from TRBV7-6 and TRBJ2-2; D call uncertain. The CDR3 totals 17 residues. V was pared by 1 base and J by 1 base, with 13 bases between. Germline lookup yields CDR1 SGHVS and CDR2 FNYEAQ. The CDR3: CASSLVPGGRNTGELFF. The DNA for the CDR3 is TGTGCCAGCAGCTTAGTGCCCGGCGGTCGGAACACCGGGGAGCTGTTTTTT.

The J gene is TRBJ1-1, the V gene TRBV20-1; D is uncertain. This CDR3 is built from 11 residues. V was shortened by 6 bases and J by 11 bases, with 16 bases between the two germline ends. Per germline, CDR1 DFQATT and CDR2 SNEGSKA (reference sequence). The CDR3, as DNA: TGCAGTGCCCCCCCCAGGCAGCTGGCTTTCTTT. As protein: CSAPPRQLAFF.